The sequence of this TCR beta chain was determined in a study of cytomegalovirus exposure and HLA in healthy donors (dated by TCRdb to 2017 to 2019). In the study overall: An earlier analysis of roughly 570 of the donors reported approximately 280 Gb of sequence data and about 120 million unique TCR beta sequences obtained from about 200 million T cells. To study patterns of TCR occurrence, a later analysis re-analyzed previously published TCR beta repertoires from around 660 donors and added high-resolution HLA genotyping. The study aimed to test whether cataloging public T cell receptors could reveal signatures of past pathogen exposure. Four or five DR-DQ haplotypes were handled as single units for association and clustering because linkage in the cohort was strong. About 300 gigabases of sequencing data and around 87 million unique TCR sequences were included in an early release covering 550 to 800 HLA-typed donors. An earlier analysis of around 540 of the donors applied high-throughput TCR beta sequencing to assess whether each TCR beta V gene segment acted as functional or pseudogenic. Typing coverage varied by locus: roughly 629-640 donors for A, B, C, DRB1 and DQB1; approximately 520 for DQA1; about 600 for DPA1; some 470 for DPB1. Alongside the repertoire data, information on donor age, sex, ethnicity and CMV serostatus was compiled. The study combined high-throughput TCR immunosequencing, statistical association of individual TCRs with disease status, and machine learning to predict cytomegalovirus infection status. HLA typing covered class I and class II loci at four-digit resolution. All discovery cohort repertoires had been generated on a single sequencing platform. In the later analysis, no new phenotypic data were used to find candidate immune exposures; instead, reliance was placed on TCR beta sequences and their occurrence across donors. In a later genetic analysis, genome-wide SNP genotypes for about 55% of the 666 donors were used, and that subset was treated as a discovery cohort. The study profiled the T cell repertoires of 500 to 800 subjects by immunosequencing and related them to cytomegalovirus serostatus. Besides the first cohort of 550 to 750 subjects, a separate validation cohort made up of over 100 different subjects was used. Among about 360 genotyped donors of the cohort, an average of around 240,000 unique TCR beta nucleotide sequences were sequenced per donor, around 18% of them non-productive. The genetic ancestry cluster associated with self-reported Caucasian donors included 80% to 90% of the roughly 410 genotyped donors. Broader findings and caveats from the paper: In a later genetic analysis, fewer N-insertions in productive TCRs were reported among donors in an Asian-associated ancestry cluster than the roughly 700-donor mean. Because counts were too low, around 17 rarely observed V segments, including chromosome 9 orphons, were left out of the earlier analysis of 587 of the donors. HLA typing was unavailable for some donors at each locus, so association tests used only the typed subset. According to a later analysis, TCR association rates differed among HLA loci, with DRB1 alleles showing the most associated TCRs and HLA-C alleles showing the fewest. Some IMGT-functional V segments, including TRBV6-2 and TRBV6-3, could not be told apart with the 87-base-pair reads, so those segments were excluded. Cytomegalovirus status was reported to be diagnosed by the classifier with high specificity and sensitivity in both the original and validation cohorts. Most TCR sequences were seen in very few donors, while some public TCRs were found in many individuals. According to a later analysis, parvovirus B19, influenza, CMV and Epstein-Barr virus appeared linked to several top co-occurrence clusters. At a false discovery rate of 0.05, a later analysis linked 16,951 TCR beta sequences to specific HLA alleles. The presence/absence analyses assumed that sequencing depth was roughly uniform across donors, and that assumption may not be true. A further reported finding was that TCR beta sequences accurately predicted the HLA-A and HLA-B alleles for most subjects in the first cohort. In a later analysis, most CMV-associated TCR beta chains were found to appear HLA-restricted, with HLA associations seemingly driven largely by CMV exposure. In vitro tests confirmed that a few of the cytomegalovirus-associated TCR beta chains recognize cytomegalovirus antigens. An earlier analysis of 587 of the donors showed that most TCR beta V segments appeared in productive rearrangements either about 90% or about 30% of the time, which broadly matched IMGT annotations. In this cohort, only TCR beta chains were sequenced, and detectable features were limited by the absence of alpha or paired-chain data. Correlated functional status among segregating V segments might be attributable to linkage disequilibrium, but an unknown experimental factor could not be ruled out. In a later analysis, HLA-associated TCR beta chains showed more clonal expansion and lower generation probabilities than non-associated chains that were equally common. When HLA alleles, especially DR and DQ, strongly co-occurred, TCR associations were difficult to assign to individual alleles. CMV serostatus was the only immune exposure information available for the cohort. The sequencing pipeline was judged likely to have produced a cluster of highly shared sequence variants as a technical artifact. The study listed 170 or so TCR beta chains as associated with cytomegalovirus. In a later genetic analysis, a missense DCLRE1C variant was associated with V-gene and J-gene trimming of TCR beta chains, and the association was replicated in an independent cohort. The authors suggested that the approach could potentially be extended to other disease states and immunological phenotypes.

The cohort comprised 550 to 700 healthy bone marrow donors. At the time of sampling, every cohort member was nominally healthy, though immune exposures that went unrecorded were likely present. The donor tested CMV seropositive and was one of the 289 seropositive cohort members. A peripheral blood sample was collected from each donor, and TCR beta sequencing was performed on peripheral blood mononuclear cells. Genomic DNA was extracted from the blood cell samples with the Qiagen DNeasy Blood Extraction Kit. Library creation used the immunoSEQ multiplex PCR assay. For the multiplex PCR, a mixture combining 60 forward primers for TCR Vbeta segments and 13 reverse primers for TCR Jbeta segments was used. A multiplex PCR assay on genomic DNA amplified the CDR3 region of rearranged TCR beta genes. Amplified TCR beta libraries were sequenced as 87-base-pair reads on the Illumina HiSeq System. Per the source publication's procedure: A later analysis counted about 82 million unique TCR beta chains across the 550 to 800 repertoires, and around 12 million of these chains were shared by at least two donors. To remove PCR and sequencing errors, raw reads were error-corrected and collapsed into unique sequences using a nearest-neighbor algorithm that merged closely related sequences. To assign V, D and J gene segments, CDR3 sequences were aligned to IMGT reference sequences. For a sequence to be retained, at least a six-nucleotide match to both a V gene segment and a J gene segment was required. Rearrangements were classified as productive when the CDR3 lacked stop codons and remained in frame with V and J, and all other rearrangements were classified as non-productive. Following IMGT convention, CDR3 was defined as the stretch from the second conserved V-encoded cysteine to the conserved J-encoded phenylalanine. The earlier analysis of more than 450 of the donors excluded sequences that lacked an unambiguous match to a single V gene segment. An earlier analysis of almost 600 of the donors classified V segments as functional when productive rearrangements were above 56.7% and as segregating when the standard deviation between donors was above 5%. To diagnose cytomegalovirus status from the catalog of TCR beta chain sequences, a statistical classification framework was built. In a later analysis, V and J genes were assigned by comparing TCR nucleotide sequences against IMGT/GENE-DB human TR gene sequences. In a later analysis, CDR3 sequences and most-parsimonious VDJ recombination scenarios were assigned using the TCRdist pipeline. In a later analysis, each TCR beta chain was defined by its CDR3 amino acid sequence together with its V-gene family, and reads without a unique V-gene family were excluded. As a way to deal with suspected cross-contamination and a sequencing artifact, a later analysis dropped 450 to 700 nucleotide sequences that were highly shared and had low generation probability. A later analysis calculated a clonal expansion index for each public chain from normalized within-repertoire ranks of inferred template counts. In a later analysis, generation probabilities were computed using a VDJ recombination model fitted to out-of-frame rearrangements, and the results were checked against IGoR. In a later analysis, TCR-TCR, TCR-HLA and TCR-CMV co-occurrence was scored with hypergeometric tests, and a repertoire-size bias correction was applied to TCR pairs. In a later analysis, false discovery rates were estimated by permuting HLA or CMV assignments 20 times. A later analysis grouped co-occurring TCRs with DBSCAN, adding TCRdist sequence similarity when clustering within HLA-allele-positive subsets. For co-occurrence clustering, repertoires with fewer than 30,000 or more than 120,000 public chains were excluded, along with 4 to 6 repertoires with anomalous nucleotide sharing. This is the immuneACCESS table as TCRdb keeps it, with only in-frame sequences that have V and J called. A part of the clones is gone; compared with another copy, unresolved V genes explain less than half, and the rest is unexplained. V, J and clone size were drawn from that table, and D and trimming were deduced from the DNA. This sample lists about 150,000 clones; about four fifths were detected once. In total, the top ten clones hold roughly 6% of the sample.

Relative to germline, V is 5 bases shorter and J is 3 bases shorter, with 14 bases between their ends. The CDR3 numbers 14 residues from cysteine through phenylalanine. The sequence is cut down to CDR3 DNA, 42 bases in frame from base 1. The germline V gene encodes CDR1 MNHEY and CDR2 SVGAGI. A note on this clone: Its antigen is unknown. No base quality information exists; no much larger clone differs at one position.

Material: PBMCs. The rearranged chain carries TRBV6-5 and TRBJ2-7; a weak D assignment points to TRBD1 (6 bases agree). This TCR came from a man between 50 and 59 years old in good health and CMV-seropositive. The nucleotide sequence reads as follows: TGTGCCAGCAGTCCGACCACAGGGTTCTACGAGCAGTACTTC. Translated, it reads CASSPTTGFYEQYF.